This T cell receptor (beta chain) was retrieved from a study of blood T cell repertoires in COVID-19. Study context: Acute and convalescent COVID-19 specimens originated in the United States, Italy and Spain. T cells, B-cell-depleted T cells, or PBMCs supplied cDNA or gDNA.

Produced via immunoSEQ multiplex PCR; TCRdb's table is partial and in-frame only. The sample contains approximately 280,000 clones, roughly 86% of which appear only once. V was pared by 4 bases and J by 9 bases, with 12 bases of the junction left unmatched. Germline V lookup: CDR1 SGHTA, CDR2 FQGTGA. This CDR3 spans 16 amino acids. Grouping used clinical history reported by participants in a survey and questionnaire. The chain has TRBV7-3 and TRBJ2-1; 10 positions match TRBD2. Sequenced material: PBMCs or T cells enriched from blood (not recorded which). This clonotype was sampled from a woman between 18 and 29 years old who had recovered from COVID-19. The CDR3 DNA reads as TGTGCCAGCAGCTACCACATCGAGCGGGAGGGCGCTGAGCAGTTCTTC. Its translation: CASSYHIEREGAEQFF.